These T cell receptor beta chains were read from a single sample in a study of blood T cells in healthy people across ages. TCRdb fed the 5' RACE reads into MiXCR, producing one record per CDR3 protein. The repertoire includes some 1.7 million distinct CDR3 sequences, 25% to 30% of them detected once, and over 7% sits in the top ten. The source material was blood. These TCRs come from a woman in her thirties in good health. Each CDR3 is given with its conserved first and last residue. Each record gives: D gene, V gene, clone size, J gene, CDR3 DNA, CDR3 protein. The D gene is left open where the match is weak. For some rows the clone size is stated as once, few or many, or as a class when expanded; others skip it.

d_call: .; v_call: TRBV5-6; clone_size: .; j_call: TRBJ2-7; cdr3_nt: TGTGCCAGCAGCTTGGTAGAAGGGGTCGGTTCATTGGGGGTGGACTACGAGCAGTACTTC; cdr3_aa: CASSLVEGVGSLGVDYEQYF
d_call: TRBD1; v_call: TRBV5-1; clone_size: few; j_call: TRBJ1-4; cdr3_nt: TGCGCCAGCAGCTTTTATGGACAGGCGGCTGAAAAACTGTTTTTT; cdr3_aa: CASSFYGQAAEKLFF
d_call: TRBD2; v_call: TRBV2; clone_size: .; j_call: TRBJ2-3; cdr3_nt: TGTGCCAGCAGGGACAGCGGGAGGGGCACAGATACGCAGTATTTT; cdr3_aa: CASRDSGRGTDTQYF
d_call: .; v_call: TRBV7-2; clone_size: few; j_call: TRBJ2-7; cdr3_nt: TGTGCCAGCAGCTTAACTACTAGGAATTACGAGCAGTACTTC; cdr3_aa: CASSLTTRNYEQYF
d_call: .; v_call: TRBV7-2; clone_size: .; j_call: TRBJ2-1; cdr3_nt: TGTGCCAGCAGCCCTCTCCGTCGGGAGCAGTTCTTC; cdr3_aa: CASSPLRREQFF
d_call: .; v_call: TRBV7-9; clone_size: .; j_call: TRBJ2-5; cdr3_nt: TGTGCCAGCAGCTTATACTTCGCCCAAGGGACCCAGTACTTC; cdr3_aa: CASSLYFAQGTQYF
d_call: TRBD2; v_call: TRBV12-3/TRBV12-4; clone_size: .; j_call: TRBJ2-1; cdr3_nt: TGTGCCAGCAGTTCCCCTCCGGGACTAGCGTCAAGTGAGCAGTTCTTC; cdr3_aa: CASSSPPGLASSEQFF
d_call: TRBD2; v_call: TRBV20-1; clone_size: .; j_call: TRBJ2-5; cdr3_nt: TGCAGTGCCAGGGCGACTAGCGACCAAGAGACCCAGTACTTC; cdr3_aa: CSARATSDQETQYF
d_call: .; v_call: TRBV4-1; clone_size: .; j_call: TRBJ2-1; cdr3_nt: TGCGCCAGCAGCCAAGATCGGCTCGGGGCGAATGAGCAGTTCTTC; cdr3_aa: CASSQDRLGANEQFF
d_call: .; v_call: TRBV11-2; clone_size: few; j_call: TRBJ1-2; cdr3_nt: TGTGCCAGCAGCTTATATCCCGGCAGAGAGGGTTACACCTTC; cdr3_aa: CASSLYPGREGYTF
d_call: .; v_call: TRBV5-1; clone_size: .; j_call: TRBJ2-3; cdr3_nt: TGCGCCATCTTGGAGCCATCCCGGAACACAGATACGCAGTATTTT; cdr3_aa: CAILEPSRNTDTQYF
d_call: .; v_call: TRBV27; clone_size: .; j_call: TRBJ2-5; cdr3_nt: TGTGCCAGCATCCCCACGTCGGGAGAGACCCAGTACTTC; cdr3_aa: CASIPTSGETQYF
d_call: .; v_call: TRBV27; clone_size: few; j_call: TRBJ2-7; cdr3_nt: TGTGCCAGCAGGGATGGGACAAGGAAGTATAACGAGCAGTACTTC; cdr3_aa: CASRDGTRKYNEQYF
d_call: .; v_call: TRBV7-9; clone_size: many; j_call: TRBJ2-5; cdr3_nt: TGTGCCAGCAGCAACACAGAGACTAGAGGGACCCAGTACTTC; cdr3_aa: CASSNTETRGTQYF
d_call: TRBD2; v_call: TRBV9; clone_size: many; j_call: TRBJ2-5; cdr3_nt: TGTGCCAGCAGCTTCGGGACTAGGGAAGAGACCCAGTACTTC; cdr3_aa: CASSFGTREETQYF
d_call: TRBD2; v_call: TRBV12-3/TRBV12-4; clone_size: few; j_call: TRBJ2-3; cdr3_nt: TGTGCCAGCAGTGACCCAGCGGGGATAACAGATACGCAGTATTTT; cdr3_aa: CASSDPAGITDTQYF
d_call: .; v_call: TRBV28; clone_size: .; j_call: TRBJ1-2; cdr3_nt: TGTGCCGGCACCGACGGCCAGGGGACGGATGGCTACACCTTC; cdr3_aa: CAGTDGQGTDGYTF
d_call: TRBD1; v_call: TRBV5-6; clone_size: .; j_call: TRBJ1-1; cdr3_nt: TGTGCCAGCAGCTTGGCCCCCGGGACAGGCGCGAACACTGAAGCTTTCTTT; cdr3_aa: CASSLAPGTGANTEAFF
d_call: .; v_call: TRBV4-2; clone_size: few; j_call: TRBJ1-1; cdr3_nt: TGTGCCAGCAGTTCGGACAGATTGAACACTGAAGCTTTCTTT; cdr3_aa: CASSSDRLNTEAFF
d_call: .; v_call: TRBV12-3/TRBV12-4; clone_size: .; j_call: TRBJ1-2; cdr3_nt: TGTGCCAGCACCCTGAGGACGGACCATGGCTGCACCTTC; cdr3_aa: CASTLRTDHGCTF
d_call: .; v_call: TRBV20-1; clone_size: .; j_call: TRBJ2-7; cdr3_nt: TGCAGTGCTACCGCGGAGACAGAGTACAATGAGCAGTACTTC; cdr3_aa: CSATAETEYNEQYF
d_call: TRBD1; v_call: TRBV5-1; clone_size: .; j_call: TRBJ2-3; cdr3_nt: TGCGCCAGCAGCTTGGCCGCCTGGACCGGGACAGGATCCGTGGATACGCAGTATTTT; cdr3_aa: CASSLAAWTGTGSVDTQYF
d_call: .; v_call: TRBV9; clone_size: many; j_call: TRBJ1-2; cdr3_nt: TGTGCCAGCAGCGCCTTACTTGCAAACTATGGCTACACCTTC; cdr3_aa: CASSALLANYGYTF
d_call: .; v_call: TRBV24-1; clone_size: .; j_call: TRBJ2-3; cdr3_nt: TGTGCCACCAGTGACCCCTCGCGAGCGCCTACGCAGTATTTT; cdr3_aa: CATSDPSRAPTQYF
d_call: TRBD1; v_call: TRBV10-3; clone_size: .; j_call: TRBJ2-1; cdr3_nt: TGTGCCATCAGTGAGGGACAGGGGGCGGAGGAGCAGTTCTTC; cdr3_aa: CAISEGQGAEEQFF
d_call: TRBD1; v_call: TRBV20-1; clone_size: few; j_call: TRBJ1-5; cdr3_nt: TGCAGTGCCAGGGGGGGGTCCGGGGACTTCGGGAATCAGCCCCAGCATTTT; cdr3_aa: CSARGGSGDFGNQPQHF
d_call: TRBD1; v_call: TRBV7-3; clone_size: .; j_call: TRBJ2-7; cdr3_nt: TGTGCCAGCAGCCGAACCGGGACAGGGGAGTACGAGCAGTACTTC; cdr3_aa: CASSRTGTGEYEQYF
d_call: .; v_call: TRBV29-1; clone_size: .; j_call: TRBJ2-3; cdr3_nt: TGCAGCTTCGGTGCAGGGAGTATCTCAGATACGCAGTATTTT; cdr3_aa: CSFGAGSISDTQYF
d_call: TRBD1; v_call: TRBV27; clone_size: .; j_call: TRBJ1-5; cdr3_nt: TGTGCCAGCAGGGACCGACAGGGTTGGAATCCCCAGCATTTT; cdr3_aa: CASRDRQGWNPQHF
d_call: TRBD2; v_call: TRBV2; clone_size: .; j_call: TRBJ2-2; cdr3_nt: TGTGCCAGCAAATTACTAGCGGGCGTTAACACCGGGGAGCTGTTTTTT; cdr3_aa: CASKLLAGVNTGELFF
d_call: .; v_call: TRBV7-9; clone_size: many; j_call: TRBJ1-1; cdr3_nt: TGTGCCAGCAGCTTAGCAGGGTCCAAGACTGAAGCTTTCTTT; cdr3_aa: CASSLAGSKTEAFF
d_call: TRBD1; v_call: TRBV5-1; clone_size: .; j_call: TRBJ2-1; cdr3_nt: TGCGCCAGCAGCTCCCAGGGGGCTGAGCAGTTCTTC; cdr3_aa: CASSSQGAEQFF
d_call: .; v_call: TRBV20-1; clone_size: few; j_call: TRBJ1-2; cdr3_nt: TGCAGTGCTAGTGATGGGCTTGGCTACACCTTC; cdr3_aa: CSASDGLGYTF
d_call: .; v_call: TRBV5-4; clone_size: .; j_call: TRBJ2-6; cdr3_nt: TGTGCCAGCAGTACCGAGTGGATCTCTGGGGCCAACGTCCTGACTTTC; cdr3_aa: CASSTEWISGANVLTF
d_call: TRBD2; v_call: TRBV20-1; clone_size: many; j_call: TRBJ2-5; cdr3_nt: TGCAGTGCTAGCCGCTACGGTAGCGGGAGTGTGGTAGAGACCCAGTACTTC; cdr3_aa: CSASRYGSGSVVETQYF
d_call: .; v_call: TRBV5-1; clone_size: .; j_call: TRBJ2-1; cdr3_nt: TGCGCCAGCACTACGGGAACCTACAATGAGCAGTTCTTC; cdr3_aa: CASTTGTYNEQFF
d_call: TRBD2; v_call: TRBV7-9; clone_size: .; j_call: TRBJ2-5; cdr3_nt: TGTGCCAGCAGCTTAGGGCGGCCTAGCGGCCAAGAGACCCAGTACTTC; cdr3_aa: CASSLGRPSGQETQYF
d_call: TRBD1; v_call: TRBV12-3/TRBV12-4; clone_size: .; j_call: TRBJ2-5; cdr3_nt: TGTGCCAGCAGGCCGGACAGGGGAAAGGAGACCCAGTACTTC; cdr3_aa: CASRPDRGKETQYF
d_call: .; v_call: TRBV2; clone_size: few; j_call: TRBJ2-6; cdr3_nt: TGTGCCAGCAGAGATGGGATCGTTCACGCTGGGGCCAACGTCCTGACTTTC; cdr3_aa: CASRDGIVHAGANVLTF
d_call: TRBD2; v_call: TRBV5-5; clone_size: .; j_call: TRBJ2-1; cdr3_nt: TGTGCCAGCAGCTTAATACCCGGGACTAACAATGAGCAGTTCTTC; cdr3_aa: CASSLIPGTNNEQFF
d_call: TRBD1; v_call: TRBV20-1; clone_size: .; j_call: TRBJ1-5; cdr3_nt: TGCAGTGCTAGAGAAGGTGGGCAGGGGGCGAGGCAGCCCCAGCATTTT; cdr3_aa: CSAREGGQGARQPQHF
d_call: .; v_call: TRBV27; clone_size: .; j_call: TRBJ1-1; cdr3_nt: TGTGCCAGCAGTTGGAACAGTTTCCCGTCTGAAGCTTTCTTT; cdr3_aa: CASSWNSFPSEAFF
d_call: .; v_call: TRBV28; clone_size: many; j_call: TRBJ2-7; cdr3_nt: TGTGCCAGCAGTTTGACTGGGAGGGGGAGGTACGAGCAGTACTTC; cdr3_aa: CASSLTGRGRYEQYF
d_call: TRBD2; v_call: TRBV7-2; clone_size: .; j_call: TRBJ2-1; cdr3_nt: TGTGCCAGCAGCTGCCCGGGGACTAGGGCAAGTTCCTACAATGAGCAGTTCTTC; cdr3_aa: CASSCPGTRASSYNEQFF
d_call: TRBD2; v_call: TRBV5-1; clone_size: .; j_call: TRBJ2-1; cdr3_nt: TGCGCCAGCAGCTCTCGGGTAGGGACTAGAGTCTACAATGAGCAGTTCTTC; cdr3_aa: CASSSRVGTRVYNEQFF
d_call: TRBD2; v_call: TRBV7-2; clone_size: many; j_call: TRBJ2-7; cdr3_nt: TGTGCCAGCAGCAAAGATGGGAGGGGCGAGCAGTACTTC; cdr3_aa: CASSKDGRGEQYF
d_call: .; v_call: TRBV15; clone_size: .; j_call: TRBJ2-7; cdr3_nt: TGTGCCACCAGCAGAGAAAGGGTTCGGCCCTACGAGCAGTACTTC; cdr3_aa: CATSRERVRPYEQYF
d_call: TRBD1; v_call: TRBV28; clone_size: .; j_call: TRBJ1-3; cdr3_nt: TGTGCCAGCAGTTCACCAGGGGGCCGCTCTGGAAACACCATATATTTT; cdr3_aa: CASSSPGGRSGNTIYF
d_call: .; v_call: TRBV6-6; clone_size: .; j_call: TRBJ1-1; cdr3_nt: TGTGCCAGCATGCAAGGGGGGGGGTCTGAAGCTTTCTTT; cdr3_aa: CASMQGGGSEAFF
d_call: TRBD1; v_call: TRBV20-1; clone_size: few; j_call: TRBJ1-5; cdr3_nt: TGCAGTGCTAGACTGACAGGGGACCAATATAGCAATCAGCCCCAGCATTTT; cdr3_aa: CSARLTGDQYSNQPQHF
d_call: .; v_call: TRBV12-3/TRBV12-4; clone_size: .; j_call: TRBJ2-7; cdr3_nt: TGTGCCAGCAGTAATCGTAGGGGGAACGAGCAGTACTTC; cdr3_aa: CASSNRRGNEQYF
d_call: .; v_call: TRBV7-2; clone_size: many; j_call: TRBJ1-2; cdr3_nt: TGTGCCAGCAGCTTAGCGCGGGGGAACGGCTACACCTTC; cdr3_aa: CASSLARGNGYTF
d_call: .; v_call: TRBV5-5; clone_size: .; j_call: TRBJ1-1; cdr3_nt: TGTGCCAGCAGCTTGGCGGGGGCCGGCCGCATGAACACTGAAGCTTTCTTT; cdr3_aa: CASSLAGAGRMNTEAFF
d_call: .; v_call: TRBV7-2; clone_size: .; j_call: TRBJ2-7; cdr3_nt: TGTGCCAGCAGCCTAGGGAGAGGGGCCCAGTACTTC; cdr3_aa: CASSLGRGAQYF
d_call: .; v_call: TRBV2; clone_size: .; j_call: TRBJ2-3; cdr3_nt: TGTGCCAGCAAAGACAGTACGGGAGATACGCAGTATTTT; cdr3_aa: CASKDSTGDTQYF
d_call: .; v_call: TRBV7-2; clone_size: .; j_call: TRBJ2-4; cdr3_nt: TGTGCCGGTGGCAAGGGGGGGGAGGGGGACATTCAGTACTTC; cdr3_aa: CAGGKGGEGDIQYF
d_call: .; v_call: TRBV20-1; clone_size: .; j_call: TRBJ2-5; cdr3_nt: TGCAGTGCCAGGACTCTCGGGGAGACCCAGTACTTC; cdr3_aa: CSARTLGETQYF
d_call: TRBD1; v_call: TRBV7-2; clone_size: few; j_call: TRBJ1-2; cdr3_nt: TGTGCCAGCAGTTTTCTCAACCAGGGGGTAGACTATGGCTACACCTTC; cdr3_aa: CASSFLNQGVDYGYTF